The TCR beta chain under discussion was sequenced for a study of T cell changes during pregnancy in multiple sclerosis. Profiled with immunoSEQ multiplex PCR; TCRdb holds only in-frame clones, not every one. The table has fewer than 55,000 clones, more than 70% seen once. The sequence came from a female donor in good health, enrolled as a control in a pregnancy study. Source: CD8+ T cells from peripheral blood mononuclear cells, taken after pregnancy.

Written as DNA, the CDR3 is TGTGCCAGTAAAGGGGACAGGGACAATCAGCCCCAGCATTTT. Translated: CASKGDRDNQPQHF. The chain recombines TRBV19 with TRBJ1-5, with 9 nucleotides matching TRBD1. The CDR3 is made up of 14 amino acids. Losses at the gene ends were 7 bases for V and 3 bases for J; bases not matched to a gene: 4. Germline lookup yields CDR1 LNHDA and CDR2 SQIVND (reference sequence).